The clone carrying this T cell receptor beta chain was seen repeatedly, ten times or more. CDR1 is SQVTM, CDR2 ANQGSEA, per germline. The CDR3 is made up of 14 amino acids. Trimming took 6 bases from V and 4 from J; bases not matched to a gene: 4. TCRdb processed the RT-PCR reads anew with MiXCR; each CDR3 protein has one entry. The sample lists more than 550,000 distinct CDR3 sequences, 12% to 15% occurring once. V is TRBV29-1 and J is TRBJ2-4; 12 positions match TRBD2. Sample: memory CD4+ T cells from blood. This sequence originates from a female donor in good health, serving as a healthy control. The CDR3 region has the DNA TGCAGCGTGCCCCTAGCGGGAGGGAAAAACATTCAGTACTTC. This gives the protein CSVPLAGGKNIQYF.